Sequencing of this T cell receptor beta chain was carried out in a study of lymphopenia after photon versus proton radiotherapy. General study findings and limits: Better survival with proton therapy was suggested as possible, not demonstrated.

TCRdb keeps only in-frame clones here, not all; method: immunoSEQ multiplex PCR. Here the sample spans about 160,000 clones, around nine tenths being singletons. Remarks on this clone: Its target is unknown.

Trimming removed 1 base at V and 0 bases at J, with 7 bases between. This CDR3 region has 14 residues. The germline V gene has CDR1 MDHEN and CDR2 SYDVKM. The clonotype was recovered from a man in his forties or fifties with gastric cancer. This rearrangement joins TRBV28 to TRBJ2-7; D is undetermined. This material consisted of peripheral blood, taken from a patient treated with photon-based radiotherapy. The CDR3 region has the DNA TGTGCCAGCAGTTTATCTGAGTTCTCCTACGAGCAGTACTTC. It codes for CASSLSEFSYEQYF.